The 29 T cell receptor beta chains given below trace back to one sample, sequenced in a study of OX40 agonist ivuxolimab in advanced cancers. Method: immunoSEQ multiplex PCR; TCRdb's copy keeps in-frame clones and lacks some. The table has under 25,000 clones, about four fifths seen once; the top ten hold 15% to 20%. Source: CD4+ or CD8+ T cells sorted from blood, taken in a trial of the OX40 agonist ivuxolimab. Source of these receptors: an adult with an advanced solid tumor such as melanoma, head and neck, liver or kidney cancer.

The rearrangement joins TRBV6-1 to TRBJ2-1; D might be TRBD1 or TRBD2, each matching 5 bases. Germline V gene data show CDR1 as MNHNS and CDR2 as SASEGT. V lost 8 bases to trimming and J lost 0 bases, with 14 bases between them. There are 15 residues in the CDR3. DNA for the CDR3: TGTGCCAGCTCATCAGGGACCAACTCCTACAATGAGCAGTTCTTC. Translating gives CASSSGTNSYNEQFF.

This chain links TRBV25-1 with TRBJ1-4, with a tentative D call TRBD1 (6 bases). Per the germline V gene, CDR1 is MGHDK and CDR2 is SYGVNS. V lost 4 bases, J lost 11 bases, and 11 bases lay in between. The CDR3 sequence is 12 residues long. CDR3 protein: CASSGTGQKLFF. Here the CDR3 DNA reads TGTGCCAGCAGTGGAACAGGGCAGAAACTGTTTTTT. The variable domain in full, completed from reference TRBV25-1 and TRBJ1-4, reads EADIYQTPRYLVIGTGKKITLECSQTMGHDKMYWYQQDPGMELHLIHYSYGVNSTEKGDLSSESTVSRIRTEHFPLTLESARPSHTSQYLCASSGTGQKLFFGSGTQLSVL.

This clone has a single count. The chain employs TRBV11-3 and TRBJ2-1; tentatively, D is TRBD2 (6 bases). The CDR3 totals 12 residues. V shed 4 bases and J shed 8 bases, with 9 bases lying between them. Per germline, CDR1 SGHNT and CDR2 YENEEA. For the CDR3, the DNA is TGTGCCAGCAGCTGGATAGCGGATGAGCAGTTCTTC. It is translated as CASSWIADEQFF. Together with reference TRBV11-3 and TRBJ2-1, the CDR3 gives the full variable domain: EAGVVQSPRYKIIEKKQPVAFWCNPISGHNTLYWYLQNLGQGPELLIRYENEEAVDDSQLPKDRFSAERLKGVDSTLKIQPAELGDSAVYLCASSWIADEQFFGPGTRLTVL.

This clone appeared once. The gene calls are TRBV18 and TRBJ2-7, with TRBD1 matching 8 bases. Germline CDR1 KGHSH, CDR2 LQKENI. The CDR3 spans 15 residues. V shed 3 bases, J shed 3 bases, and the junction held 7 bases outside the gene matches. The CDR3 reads CASSPQGALSYEQYF. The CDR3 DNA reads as TGTGCCAGCTCACCCCAGGGGGCGTTAAGCTACGAGCAGTACTTC.

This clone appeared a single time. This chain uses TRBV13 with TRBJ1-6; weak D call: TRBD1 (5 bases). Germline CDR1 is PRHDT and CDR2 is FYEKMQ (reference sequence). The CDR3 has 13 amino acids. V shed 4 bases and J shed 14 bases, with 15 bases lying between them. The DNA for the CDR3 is TGTGCCAGCAGCTCCCCCCCCGGGACGACCCTCCACTTT. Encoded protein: CASSSPPGTTLHF.

CDR3 residues: CASRPGSQGEKLFF. Written as DNA, the CDR3 is TGCGCCAGCAGACCAGGGTCCCAGGGTGAAAAACTGTTTTTT. This chain joins TRBV5-1 and TRBJ1-4; maybe TRBD1 (5 bases). Germline-derived CDR1 and CDR2 are SGHRS and YFSETQ. CDR3 size: 14 residues. With 5 bases removed from V and 7 bases from J, the gap between germline ends came to 15 bases.

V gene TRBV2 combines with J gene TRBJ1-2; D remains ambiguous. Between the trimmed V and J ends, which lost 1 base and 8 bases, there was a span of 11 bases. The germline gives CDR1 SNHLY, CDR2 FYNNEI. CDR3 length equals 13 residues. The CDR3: CASSEVLTGGYTF. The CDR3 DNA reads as TGTGCCAGCAGTGAAGTTCTCACCGGAGGCTACACCTTC. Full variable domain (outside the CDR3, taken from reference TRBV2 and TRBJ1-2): EPEVTQTPSHQVTQMGQEVILRCVPISNHLYFYWYRQILGQKVEFLVSFYNNEISEKSEIFDDQFSVERPDGSNFTLKIRSTKLEDSAMYFCASSEVLTGGYTFGSGTRLTVV.

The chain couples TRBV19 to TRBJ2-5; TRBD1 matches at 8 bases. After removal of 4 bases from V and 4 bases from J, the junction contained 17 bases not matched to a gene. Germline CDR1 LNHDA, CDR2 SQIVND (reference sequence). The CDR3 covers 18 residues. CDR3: CASSNPITGGIVGETQYF. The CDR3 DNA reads TGTGCCAGTAGTAATCCGATAACAGGGGGTATTGTTGGAGAGACCCAGTACTTC. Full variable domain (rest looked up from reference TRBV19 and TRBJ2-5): DGGITQSPKYLFRKEGQNVTLSCEQNLNHDAMYWYRQDPGQGLRLIYYSQIVNDFQKGDIAEGYSVSREKKESFPLTVTSAQKNPTAFYLCASSNPITGGIVGETQYFGPGTRLLVL.

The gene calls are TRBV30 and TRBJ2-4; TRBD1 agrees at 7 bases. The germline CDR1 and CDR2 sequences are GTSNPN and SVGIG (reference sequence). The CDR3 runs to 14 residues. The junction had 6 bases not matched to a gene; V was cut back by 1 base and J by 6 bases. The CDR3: CAWSDGTEANIQYF. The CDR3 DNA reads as TGTGCCTGGAGTGACGGGACAGAGGCAAACATTCAGTACTTC.

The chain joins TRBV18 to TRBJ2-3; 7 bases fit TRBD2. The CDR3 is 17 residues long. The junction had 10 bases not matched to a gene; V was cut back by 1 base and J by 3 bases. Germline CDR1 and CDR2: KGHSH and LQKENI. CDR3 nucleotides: TGTGCCAGCTCACCACTCCGAACTAGCGATAATACAGATACGCAGTATTTT. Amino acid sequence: CASSPLRTSDNTDTQYF.

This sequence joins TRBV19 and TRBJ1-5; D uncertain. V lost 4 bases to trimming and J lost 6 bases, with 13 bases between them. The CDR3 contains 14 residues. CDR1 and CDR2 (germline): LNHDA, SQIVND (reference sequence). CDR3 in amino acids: CASSTLIPSQPQHF. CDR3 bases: TGTGCCAGTAGTACCCTGATCCCCAGTCAGCCCCAGCATTTT.

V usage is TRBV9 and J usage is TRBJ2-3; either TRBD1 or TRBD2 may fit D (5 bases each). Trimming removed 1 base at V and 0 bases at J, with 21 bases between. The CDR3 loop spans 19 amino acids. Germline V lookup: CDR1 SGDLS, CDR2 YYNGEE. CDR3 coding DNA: TGTGCCAGCAGCGTACTTGTGGGCCGGGACGGACAAAGCACAGATACGCAGTATTTT. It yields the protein CASSVLVGRDGQSTDTQYF.

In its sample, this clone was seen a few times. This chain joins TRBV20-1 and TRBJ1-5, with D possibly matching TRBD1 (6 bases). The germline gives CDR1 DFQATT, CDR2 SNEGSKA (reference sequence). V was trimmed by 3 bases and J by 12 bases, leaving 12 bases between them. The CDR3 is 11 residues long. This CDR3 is CSASGQFFQHF. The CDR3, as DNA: TGCAGTGCTAGTGGACAGTTCTTCCAGCATTTT.

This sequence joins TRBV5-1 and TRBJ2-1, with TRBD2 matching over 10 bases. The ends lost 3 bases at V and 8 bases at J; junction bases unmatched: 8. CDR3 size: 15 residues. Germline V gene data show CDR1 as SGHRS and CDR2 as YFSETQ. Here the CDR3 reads CASSSASGRIDEQFF. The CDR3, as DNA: TGCGCCAGCAGCTCCGCTAGCGGGAGAATCGATGAGCAGTTCTTC.

The chain's CDR3 is CASSVTLNTEAFF. The CDR3 DNA sequence: TGTGCCAGCAGCGTGACGCTGAACACTGAAGCTTTCTTT. The rearrangement links TRBV9 to TRBJ1-1; the D is unclear. The CDR3 extends over 13 amino acids. Germline CDR1 reads SGDLS; CDR2 reads YYNGEE. V gave up 2 bases and J gave up 0 bases, with 5 bases separating them.

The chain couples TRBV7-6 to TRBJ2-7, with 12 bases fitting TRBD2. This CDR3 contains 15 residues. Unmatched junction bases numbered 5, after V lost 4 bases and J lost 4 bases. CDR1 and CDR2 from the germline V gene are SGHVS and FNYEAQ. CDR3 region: CASSSTGTSGYEQYF. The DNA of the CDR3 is TGTGCCAGCAGCTCAACCGGGACTAGCGGGTACGAGCAGTACTTC. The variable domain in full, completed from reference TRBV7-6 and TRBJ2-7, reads GAGVSQSPRYKVTKRGQDVALRCDPISGHVSLYWYRQALGQGPEFLTYFNYEAQQDKSGLPNDRFSAERPEGSISTLTIQRTEQRDSAMYRCASSSTGTSGYEQYFGPGTRLTVT.

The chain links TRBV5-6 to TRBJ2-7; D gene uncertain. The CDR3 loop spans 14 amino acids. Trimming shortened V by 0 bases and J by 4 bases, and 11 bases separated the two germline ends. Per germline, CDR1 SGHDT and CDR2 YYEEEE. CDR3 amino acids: CASSLGHGPYEQYF. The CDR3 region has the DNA TGTGCCAGCAGCTTGGGCCACGGACCTTACGAGCAGTACTTC.

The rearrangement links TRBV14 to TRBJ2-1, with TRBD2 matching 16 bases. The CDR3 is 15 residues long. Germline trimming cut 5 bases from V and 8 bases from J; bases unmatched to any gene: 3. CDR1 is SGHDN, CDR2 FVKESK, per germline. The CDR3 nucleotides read TGTGCCAGCAGCAAGGGACTAGCGGGAGGGGATGAGCAGTTCTTC. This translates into CASSKGLAGGDEQFF.

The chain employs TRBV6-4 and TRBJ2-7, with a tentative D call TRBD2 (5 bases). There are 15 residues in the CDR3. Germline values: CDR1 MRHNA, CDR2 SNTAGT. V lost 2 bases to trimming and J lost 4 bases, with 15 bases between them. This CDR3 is CASSDRRVEGYEQYF. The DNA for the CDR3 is TGTGCCAGCAGTGACCGGCGGGTAGAAGGATACGAGCAGTACTTC.

The DNA for the CDR3 is TGCGCCAGCAGCCAAGATTTTTCTAGCAGTGTTTACTACGAGCAGTACTTC. Protein sequence: CASSQDFSSSVYYEQYF. The chain carries TRBV4-1 and TRBJ2-7, with a weak D call TRBD2 (5 bases). V lost 0 bases and J lost 3, with 18 bases in between. The germline V gene encodes CDR1 MGHRA and CDR2 YSYEKL. This CDR3 comprises 17 residues.

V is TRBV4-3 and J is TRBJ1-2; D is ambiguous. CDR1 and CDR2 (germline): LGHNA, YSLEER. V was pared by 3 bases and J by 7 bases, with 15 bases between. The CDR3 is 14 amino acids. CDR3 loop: CASSHSRPGGGYTF. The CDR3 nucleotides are TGCGCCAGCAGCCACTCCAGACCGGGTGGTGGCTACACCTTC.

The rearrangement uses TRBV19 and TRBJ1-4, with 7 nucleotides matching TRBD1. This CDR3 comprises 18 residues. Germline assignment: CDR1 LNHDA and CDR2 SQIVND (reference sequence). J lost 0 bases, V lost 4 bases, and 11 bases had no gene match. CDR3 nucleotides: TGTGCCAGTAGTACCCTTACGGGACAGCCTGCAACTAATGAAAAACTGTTTTTT. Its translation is CASSTLTGQPATNEKLFF.

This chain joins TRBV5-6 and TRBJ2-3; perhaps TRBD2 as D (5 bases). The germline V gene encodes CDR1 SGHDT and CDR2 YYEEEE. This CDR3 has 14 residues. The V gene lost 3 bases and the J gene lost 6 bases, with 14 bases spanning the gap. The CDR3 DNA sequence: TGTGCCAGCAGCTCTCCCCAAGGCGGGGATACGCAGTATTTT. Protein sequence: CASSSPQGGDTQYF.

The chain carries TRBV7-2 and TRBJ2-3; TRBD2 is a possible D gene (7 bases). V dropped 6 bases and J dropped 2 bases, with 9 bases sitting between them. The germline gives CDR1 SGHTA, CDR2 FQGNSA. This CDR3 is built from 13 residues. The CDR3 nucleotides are TGTGCCAGCAGGGGGGGGGCCACAGATACGCAGTATTTT. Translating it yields CASRGGATDTQYF.

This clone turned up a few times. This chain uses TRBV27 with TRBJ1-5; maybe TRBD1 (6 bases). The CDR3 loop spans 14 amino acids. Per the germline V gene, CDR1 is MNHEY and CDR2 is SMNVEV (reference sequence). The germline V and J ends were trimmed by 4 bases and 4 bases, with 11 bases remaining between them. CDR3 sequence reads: CASSYRGRNQPQHF. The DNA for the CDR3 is TGTGCCAGCAGTTATCGGGGGCGTAATCAGCCCCAGCATTTT.

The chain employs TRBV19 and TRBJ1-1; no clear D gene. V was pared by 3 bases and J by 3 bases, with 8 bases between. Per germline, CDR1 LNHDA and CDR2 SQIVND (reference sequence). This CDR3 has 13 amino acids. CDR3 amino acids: CASSIGEHTEAFF. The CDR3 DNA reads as TGTGCCAGTAGTATCGGGGAGCACACTGAAGCTTTCTTT.

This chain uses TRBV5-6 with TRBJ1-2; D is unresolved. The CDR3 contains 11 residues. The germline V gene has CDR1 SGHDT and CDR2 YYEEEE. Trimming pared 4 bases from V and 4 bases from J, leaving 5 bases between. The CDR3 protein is CASSVAYGYTF. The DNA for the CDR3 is TGTGCCAGCAGCGTGGCCTATGGCTACACCTTC.

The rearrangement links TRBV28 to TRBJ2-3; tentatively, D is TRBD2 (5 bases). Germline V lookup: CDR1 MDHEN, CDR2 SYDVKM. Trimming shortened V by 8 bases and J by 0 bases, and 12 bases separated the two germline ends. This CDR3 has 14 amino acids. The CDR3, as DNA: TGTGCCAGCGAGGGTTATACTAGCACAGATACGCAGTATTTT. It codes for CASEGYTSTDTQYF.

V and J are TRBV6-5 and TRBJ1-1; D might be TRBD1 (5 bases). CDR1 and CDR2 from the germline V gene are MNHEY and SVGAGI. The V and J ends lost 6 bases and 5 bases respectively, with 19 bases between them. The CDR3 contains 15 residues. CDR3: CASRRQLERATEAFF. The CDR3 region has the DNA TGTGCCAGCAGACGACAGCTCGAAAGAGCTACTGAAGCTTTCTTT.